A single sample gave rise to the 8 T cell receptor beta chains below, sequenced in a study of blood T cells in healthy people across ages. Using a J-beta primer mix together with a sample-barcoded 5' primer, a second PCR was run for about 6 to 11 cycles. TCRdb passed the 5' RACE reads through MiXCR, listing each CDR3 protein once. The sample consists of 800,000 to 1,000,000 distinct CDR3 sequences, under 50% of them appearing once. The sample was blood. The receptors here all came from a man aged 25 to 40 in good health.

V gene TRBV12-3 or TRBV12-4 combines with J gene TRBJ2-6; TRBD1 is a possible D gene (5 bases). The CDR3 length is 22 residues. V lost 0 bases and J 2 bases, leaving 26 bases between the germline ends. The DNA for the CDR3 is TGTGCCAGCAGTTTAGCGATAGGGGCCAGCTCCGCTGCCAGACCTGGGGCCAACGTCCTGACTTTC. Translating it yields CASSLAIGASSAARPGANVLTF.

V gene TRBV7-3 combines with J gene TRBJ2-4; TRBD2 matches at 11 bases. This CDR3 region has 16 residues. Germline assignment: CDR1 SGHTA and CDR2 FQGTGA. V was pared by 6 bases and J by 2 bases, with 6 bases of the junction left unmatched. CDR3 DNA: TGTGCCAGCAGTCCCACTAGCGGGGGCTCCAAAAACATTCAGTACTTC. Residues: CASSPTSGGSKNIQYF.

This clonotype came up many times. The chain combines TRBV5-1 with TRBJ1-5; TRBD1 aligns across 8 bases. V trimming: 0 bases; J trimming: 3 bases; junction bases outside the gene matches: 8. Germline CDR1 is SGHRS and CDR2 is YFSETQ. The CDR3 sequence is 17 residues long. The CDR3 here is CASSLGPGGPDNQPQHF. The CDR3 DNA follows: TGCGCCAGCAGCTTGGGGCCAGGGGGCCCCGACAATCAGCCCCAGCATTTT.

The gene calls are TRBV24-1 and TRBJ2-1; D is uncertain. CDR3 size: 16 residues. With 3 bases removed from V and 5 bases from J, the gap between germline ends came to 16 bases. Germline CDR1 reads KGHDR; CDR2 reads SFDVKD. CDR3 nucleotides: TGTGCCACCAGTGATCGCCTGATGGGAAGGGACAATGAGCAGTTCTTC. Its translation: CATSDRLMGRDNEQFF.

V is TRBV20-1 and J is TRBJ1-2, with 8 positions matching TRBD1. Germline loops: CDR1 DFQATT, CDR2 SNEGSKA (reference sequence). The CDR3 has 14 amino acids. Trimming took 3 bases from V and 8 from J; bases not matched to a gene: 11. The CDR3 here is CSARLQTGELGYTF. In DNA, the CDR3 is TGCAGTGCTAGGCTTCAGACAGGGGAGCTGGGCTACACCTTC.

V and J are TRBV27 and TRBJ2-4; no firm D call. The V end lost 10 bases, the J end lost 7 bases, and 17 bases lay between the germline ends. Per germline, CDR1 MNHEY and CDR2 SMNVEV (reference sequence). The CDR3 spans 13 residues. The CDR3 sequence is CANSMANLNIQYF. CDR3 DNA: TGTGCCAACAGCATGGCAAATCTTAACATTCAGTACTTC.

The chain has TRBV28 and TRBJ1-5; possible D gene TRBD1, 6 bases. Germline V gene lookup returns CDR1 MDHEN and CDR2 SYDVKM. Trimming removed 5 bases from V and 6 bases from J, with 14 bases in between. CDR3 size: 14 residues. The CDR3: CASSVLPGAQPQHF. CDR3 DNA: TGTGCCAGCAGTGTATTACCGGGGGCTCAGCCCCAGCATTTT.

The V and J genes are TRBV27 and TRBJ2-1; 10 bases are a match to TRBD2. CDR1 is MNHEY and CDR2 is SMNVEV in the germline V gene (reference sequence). The V and J ends lost 11 bases and 0 bases, in that order; junction bases with no gene match: 10. The CDR3 runs to 16 residues. Written as DNA, the CDR3 is TGTGCCGTAAGGAGCGGGGGGGTCCTCTCCTACAATGAGCAGTTCTTC. Translation gives CAVRSGGVLSYNEQFF.